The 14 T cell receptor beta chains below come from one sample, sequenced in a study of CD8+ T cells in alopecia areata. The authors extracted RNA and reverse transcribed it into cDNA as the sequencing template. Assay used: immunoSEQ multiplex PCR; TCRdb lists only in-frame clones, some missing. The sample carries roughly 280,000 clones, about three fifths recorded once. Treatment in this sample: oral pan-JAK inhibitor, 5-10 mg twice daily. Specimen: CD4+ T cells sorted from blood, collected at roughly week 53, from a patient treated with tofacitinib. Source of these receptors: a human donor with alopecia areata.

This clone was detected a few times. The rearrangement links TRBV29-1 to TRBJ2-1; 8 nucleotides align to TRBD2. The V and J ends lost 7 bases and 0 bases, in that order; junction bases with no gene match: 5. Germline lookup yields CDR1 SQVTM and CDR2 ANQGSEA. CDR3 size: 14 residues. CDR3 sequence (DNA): TGCAGCGACCGCGGGGGGTCCTCCTACAATGAGCAGTTCTTC. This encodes CSDRGGSSYNEQFF.

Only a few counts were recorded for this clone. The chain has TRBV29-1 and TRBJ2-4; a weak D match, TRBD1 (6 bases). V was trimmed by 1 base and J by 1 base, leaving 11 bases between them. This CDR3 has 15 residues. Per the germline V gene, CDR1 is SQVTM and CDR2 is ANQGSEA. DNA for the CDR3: TGCAGCGTTGAAGGGACAGTTAATGCCAAAAACATTCAGTACTTC. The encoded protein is CSVEGTVNAKNIQYF.

CDR3 residues: CAWTGRSNTEAFF. The CDR3 DNA follows: TGTGCCTGGACCGGACGGTCGAACACTGAAGCTTTCTTT. This chain links TRBV30 with TRBJ1-1, with no clear D. The CDR3 totals 13 residues. From germline, CDR1 is GTSNPN and CDR2 SVGIG (reference sequence). Trimming took 4 bases from V and 1 from J, leaving 10 bases between them.

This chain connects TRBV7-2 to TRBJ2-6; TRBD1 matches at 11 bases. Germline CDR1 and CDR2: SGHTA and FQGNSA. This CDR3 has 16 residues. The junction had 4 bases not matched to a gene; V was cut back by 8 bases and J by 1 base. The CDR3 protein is CASRGQGVSGANVLTF. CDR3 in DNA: TGTGCCAGCCGGGGACAGGGGGTGTCTGGGGCCAACGTCCTGACTTTC.

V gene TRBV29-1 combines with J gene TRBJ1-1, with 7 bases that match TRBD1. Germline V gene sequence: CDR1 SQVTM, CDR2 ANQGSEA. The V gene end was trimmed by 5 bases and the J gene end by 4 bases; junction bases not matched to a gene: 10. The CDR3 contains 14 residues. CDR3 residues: CSVRARDSGTEAFF. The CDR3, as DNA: TGCAGCGTTAGGGCGCGGGACAGCGGCACTGAAGCTTTCTTT.

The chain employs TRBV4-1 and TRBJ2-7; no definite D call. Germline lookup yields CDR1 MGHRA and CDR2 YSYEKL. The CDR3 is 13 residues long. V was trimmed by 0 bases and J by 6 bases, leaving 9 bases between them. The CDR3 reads CASSQDPGGEQYF. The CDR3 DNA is TGCGCCAGCAGCCAAGATCCTGGCGGCGAGCAGTACTTC.

Here the CDR3 reads CAWSVDRYGYTF. The DNA for the CDR3 is TGTGCCTGGAGTGTGGACCGCTATGGCTACACCTTC. The chain recombines TRBV30 with TRBJ1-2; D is uncertain. Trimming took 0 bases from V and 4 from J, leaving 6 bases between them. Germline V gene sequence: CDR1 GTSNPN, CDR2 SVGIG (reference sequence). This CDR3 is built from 12 residues.

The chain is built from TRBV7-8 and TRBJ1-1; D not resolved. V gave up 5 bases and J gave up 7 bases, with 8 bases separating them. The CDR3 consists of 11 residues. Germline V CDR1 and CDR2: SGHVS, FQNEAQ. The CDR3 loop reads CASSAGIEAFF. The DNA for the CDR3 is TGTGCCAGCAGCGCCGGAATTGAAGCTTTCTTT.

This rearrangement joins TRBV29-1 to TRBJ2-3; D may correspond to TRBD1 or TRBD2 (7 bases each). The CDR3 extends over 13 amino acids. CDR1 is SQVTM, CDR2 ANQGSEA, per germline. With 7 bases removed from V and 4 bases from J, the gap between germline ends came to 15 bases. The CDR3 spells CSASTGRADTQYF. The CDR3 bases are TGCAGCGCCTCGACAGGGAGGGCAGATACGCAGTATTTT.

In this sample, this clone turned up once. The DNA of the CDR3 is TGTGCCTGGAGTGGGCTAGCGGGGTGGGACGGGGAGCTGTTTTTT. Amino acid sequence: CAWSGLAGWDGELFF. The chain has TRBV30 and TRBJ2-2; 9 nucleotides line up with TRBD2. CDR1 GTSNPN and CDR2 SVGIG come from the germline V gene (reference sequence). The CDR3 runs 15 residues. V trimming: 1 base; J trimming: 7 bases; junction bases outside the gene matches: 7.

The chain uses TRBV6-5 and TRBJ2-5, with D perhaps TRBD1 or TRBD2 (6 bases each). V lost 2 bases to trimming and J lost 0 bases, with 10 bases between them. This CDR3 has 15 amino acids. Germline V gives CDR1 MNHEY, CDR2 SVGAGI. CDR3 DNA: TGTGCCAGCAGTTACAGGGGGAGGAACCAAGAGACCCAGTACTTC. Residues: CASSYRGRNQETQYF.

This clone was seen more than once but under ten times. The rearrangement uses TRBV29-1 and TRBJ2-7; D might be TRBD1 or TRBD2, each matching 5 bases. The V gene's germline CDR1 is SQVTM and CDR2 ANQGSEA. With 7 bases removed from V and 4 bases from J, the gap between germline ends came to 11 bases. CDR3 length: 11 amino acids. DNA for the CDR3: TGCAGCGCGGGGCCCGGGTACGAGCAGTACTTC. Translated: CSAGPGYEQYF.

The CDR3 spells CASSQGSRAHTEAFF. CDR3 DNA sequence: TGTGCCAGCAGCCAAGGGTCCAGGGCCCACACTGAAGCTTTCTTT. The V and J genes are TRBV4-2 and TRBJ1-1; D might be TRBD1 (5 bases). Trimming pared 1 base from V and 3 bases from J, leaving 12 bases between. The germline V gene encodes CDR1 LGHNA and CDR2 YNFKEQ. The CDR3 is made up of 15 amino acids.

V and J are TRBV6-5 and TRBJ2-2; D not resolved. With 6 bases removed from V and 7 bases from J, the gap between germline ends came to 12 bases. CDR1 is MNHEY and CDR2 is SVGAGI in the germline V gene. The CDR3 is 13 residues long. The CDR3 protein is CASSLGRNGELFF. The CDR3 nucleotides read TGTGCCAGCAGCCTAGGACGTAACGGGGAGCTGTTTTTT.